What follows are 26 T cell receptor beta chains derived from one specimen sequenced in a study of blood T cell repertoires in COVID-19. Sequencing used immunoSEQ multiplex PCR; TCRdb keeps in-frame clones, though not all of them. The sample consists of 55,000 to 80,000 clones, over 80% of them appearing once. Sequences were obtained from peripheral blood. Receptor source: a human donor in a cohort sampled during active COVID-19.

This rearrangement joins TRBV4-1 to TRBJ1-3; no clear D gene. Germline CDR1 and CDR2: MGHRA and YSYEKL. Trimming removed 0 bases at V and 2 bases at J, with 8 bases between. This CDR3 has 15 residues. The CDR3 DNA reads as TGCGCCAGCAGCCAAGATCCAGTTGCTGGAAACACCATATATTTT. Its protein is CASSQDPVAGNTIYF.

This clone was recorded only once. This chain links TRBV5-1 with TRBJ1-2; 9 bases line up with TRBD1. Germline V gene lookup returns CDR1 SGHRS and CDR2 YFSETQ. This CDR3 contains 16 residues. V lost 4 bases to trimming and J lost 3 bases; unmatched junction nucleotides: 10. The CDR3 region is CASSPFLGTGHYGYTF. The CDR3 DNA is TGCGCCAGCAGCCCCTTTTTAGGGACAGGGCACTATGGCTACACCTTC.

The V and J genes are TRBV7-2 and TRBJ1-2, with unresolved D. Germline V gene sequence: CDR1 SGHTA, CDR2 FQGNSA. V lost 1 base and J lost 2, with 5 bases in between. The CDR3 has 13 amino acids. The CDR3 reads CASSLGPNYGYTF. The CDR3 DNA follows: TGTGCCAGCAGCTTAGGGCCGAACTATGGCTACACCTTC.

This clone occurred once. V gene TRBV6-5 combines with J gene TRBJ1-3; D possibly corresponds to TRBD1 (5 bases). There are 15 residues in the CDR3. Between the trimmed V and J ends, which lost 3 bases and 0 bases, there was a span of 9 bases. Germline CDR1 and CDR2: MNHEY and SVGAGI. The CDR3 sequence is CASSYGGGSGNTIYF. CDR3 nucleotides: TGTGCCAGCAGTTATGGGGGGGGCTCTGGAAACACCATATATTTT.

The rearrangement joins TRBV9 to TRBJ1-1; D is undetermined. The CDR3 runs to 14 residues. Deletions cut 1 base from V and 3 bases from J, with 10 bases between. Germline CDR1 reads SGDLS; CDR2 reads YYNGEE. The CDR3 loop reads CASSVSGKDTEAFF. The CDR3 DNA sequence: TGTGCCAGCAGCGTATCCGGGAAGGACACTGAAGCTTTCTTT.

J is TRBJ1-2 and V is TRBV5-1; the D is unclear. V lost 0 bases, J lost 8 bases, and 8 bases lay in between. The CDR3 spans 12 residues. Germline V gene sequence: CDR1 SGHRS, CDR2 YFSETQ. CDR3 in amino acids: CASSLDTTGYTF. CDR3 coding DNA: TGCGCCAGCAGCTTGGATACTACAGGCTACACCTTC.

The CDR3: CASSVGLISSYEQYF. The CDR3 bases are TGTGCCAGCAGCGTAGGCCTAATAAGCTCCTACGAGCAGTACTTC. The chain recombines TRBV9 with TRBJ2-7; D not resolved. Trimming took off 0 bases at V and 0 bases at J, with 10 bases between the two ends. Germline-derived CDR1 and CDR2 are SGDLS and YYNGEE. This CDR3 contains 15 residues.

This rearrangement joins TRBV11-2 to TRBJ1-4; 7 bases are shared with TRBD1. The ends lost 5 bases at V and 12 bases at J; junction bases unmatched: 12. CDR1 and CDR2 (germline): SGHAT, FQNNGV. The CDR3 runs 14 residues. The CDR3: CASSKIGGRGELFF. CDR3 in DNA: TGTGCCAGCAGCAAAATCGGGGGCAGGGGGGAACTGTTTTTT.

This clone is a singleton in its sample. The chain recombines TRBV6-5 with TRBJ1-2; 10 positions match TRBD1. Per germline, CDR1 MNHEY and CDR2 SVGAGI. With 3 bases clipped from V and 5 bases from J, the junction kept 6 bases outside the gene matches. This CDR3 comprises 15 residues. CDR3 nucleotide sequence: TGTGCCAGCAGTTATCGGGACAGGGGACGTTATGGCTACACCTTC. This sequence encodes CASSYRDRGRYGYTF.

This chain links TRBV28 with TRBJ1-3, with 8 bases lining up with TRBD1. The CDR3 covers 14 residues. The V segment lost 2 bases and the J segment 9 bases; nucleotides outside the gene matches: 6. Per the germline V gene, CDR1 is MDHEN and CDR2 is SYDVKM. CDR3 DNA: TGTGCCAGCAGTTTACGCAGGGGGCATGGCACCATATATTTT. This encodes CASSLRRGHGTIYF.

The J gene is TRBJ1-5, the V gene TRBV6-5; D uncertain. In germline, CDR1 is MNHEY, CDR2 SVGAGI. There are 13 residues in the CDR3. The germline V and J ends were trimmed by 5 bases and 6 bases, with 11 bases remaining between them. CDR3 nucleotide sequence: TGTGCCAGCAGTCCAACGACTGGTCAGCCCCAGCATTTT. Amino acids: CASSPTTGQPQHF.

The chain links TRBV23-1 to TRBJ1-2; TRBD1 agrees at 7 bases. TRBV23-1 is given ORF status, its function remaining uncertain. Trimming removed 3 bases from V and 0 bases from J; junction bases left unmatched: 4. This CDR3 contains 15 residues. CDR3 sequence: CASSHYRGPNYGYTF. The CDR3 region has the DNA TGCGCCAGCAGTCATTACAGGGGACCTAACTATGGCTACACCTTC.

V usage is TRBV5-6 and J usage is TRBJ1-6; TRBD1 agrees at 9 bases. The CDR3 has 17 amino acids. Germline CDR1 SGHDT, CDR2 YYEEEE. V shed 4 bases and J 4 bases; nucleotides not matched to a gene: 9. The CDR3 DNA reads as TGTGCCAGCAGCCTGGGGCCGGGACAGGGATATAATTCACCCCTCCACTTT. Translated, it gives CASSLGPGQGYNSPLHF.

The CDR3 coding sequence is TGTGCCTGGAGGACCAGGGGGCGAGGCTATGGCTACACCTTC. It codes for CAWRTRGRGYGYTF. V usage is TRBV30 and J usage is TRBJ1-2; 8 bases align to TRBD1. The CDR3 runs 14 residues. The V and J ends lost 3 bases and 4 bases, in that order; junction bases with no gene match: 7. Germline CDR1 reads GTSNPN; CDR2 reads SVGIG (reference sequence). The full variable domain, with the rest looked up from reference TRBV30 and TRBJ1-2, is SQTIHQWPATLVQPVGSPLSLECTVEGTSNPNLYWYRQAAGRGLQLLFYSVGIGQISSEVPQNLSASRPQDRQFILSSKKLLLSDSGFYLCAWRTRGRGYGYTFGSGTRLTVV.

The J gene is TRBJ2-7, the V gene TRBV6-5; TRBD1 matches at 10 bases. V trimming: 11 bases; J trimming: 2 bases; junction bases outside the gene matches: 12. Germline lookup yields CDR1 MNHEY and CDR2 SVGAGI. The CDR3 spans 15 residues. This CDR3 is CAGKAGTGVAYEQYF. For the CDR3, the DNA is TGTGCCGGCAAAGCCGGGACAGGGGTCGCCTACGAGCAGTACTTC.

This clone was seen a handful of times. The CDR3 loop is CASSPKRDNEQFF. CDR3 nucleotide sequence: TGTGCCAGCAGCCCCAAACGGGACAATGAGCAGTTCTTC. The chain employs TRBV7-6 and TRBJ2-1, with D unresolved. V lost 5 bases and J lost 5, with 10 bases in between. Germline CDR1 reads SGHVS; CDR2 reads FNYEAQ. This CDR3 region has 13 residues.

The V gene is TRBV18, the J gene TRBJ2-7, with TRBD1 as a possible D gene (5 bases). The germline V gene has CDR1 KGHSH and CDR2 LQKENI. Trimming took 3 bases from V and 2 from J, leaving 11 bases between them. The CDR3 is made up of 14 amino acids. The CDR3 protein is CASSPQTATYEQYF. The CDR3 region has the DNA TGTGCCAGCTCACCCCAGACAGCCACCTACGAGCAGTACTTC.

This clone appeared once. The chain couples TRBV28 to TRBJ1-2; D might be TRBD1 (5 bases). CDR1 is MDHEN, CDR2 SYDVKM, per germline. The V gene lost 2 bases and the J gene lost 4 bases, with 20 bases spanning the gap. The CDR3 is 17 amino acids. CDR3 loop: CASSLRDFYSSGYGYTF. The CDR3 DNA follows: TGTGCCAGCAGTTTACGGGACTTCTACAGCAGCGGCTATGGCTACACCTTC.

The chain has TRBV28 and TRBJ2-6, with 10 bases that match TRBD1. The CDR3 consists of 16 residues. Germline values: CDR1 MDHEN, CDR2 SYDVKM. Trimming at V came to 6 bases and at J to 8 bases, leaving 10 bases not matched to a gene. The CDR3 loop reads CASRPPDRGRTNVLTF. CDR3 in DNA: TGTGCCAGCAGACCCCCCGACAGGGGGCGGACCAACGTCCTGACTTTC.

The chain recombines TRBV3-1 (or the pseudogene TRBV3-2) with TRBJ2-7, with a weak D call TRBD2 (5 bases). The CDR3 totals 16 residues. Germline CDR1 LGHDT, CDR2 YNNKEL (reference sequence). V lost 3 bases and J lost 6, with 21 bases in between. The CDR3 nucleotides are TGTGCCAGCAGCCAGGGCGGGCGACCCTCAGGTGGCGAGCAGTACTTC. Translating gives CASSQGGRPSGGEQYF.

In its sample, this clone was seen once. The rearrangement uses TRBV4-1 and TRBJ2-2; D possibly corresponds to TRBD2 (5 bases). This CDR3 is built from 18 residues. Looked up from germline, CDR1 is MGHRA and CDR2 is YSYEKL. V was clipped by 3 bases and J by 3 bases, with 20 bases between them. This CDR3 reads CASSQSTLGLGDTGELFF. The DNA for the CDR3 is TGCGCCAGCAGCCAGTCCACATTGGGTCTGGGAGACACCGGGGAGCTGTTTTTT.

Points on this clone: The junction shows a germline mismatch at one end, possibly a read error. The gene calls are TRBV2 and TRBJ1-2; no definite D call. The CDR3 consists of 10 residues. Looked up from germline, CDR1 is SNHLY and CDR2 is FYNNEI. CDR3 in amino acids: CTSGEVGYTF. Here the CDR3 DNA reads TGTACCAGCGGAGAGGTTGGCTACACCTTC.

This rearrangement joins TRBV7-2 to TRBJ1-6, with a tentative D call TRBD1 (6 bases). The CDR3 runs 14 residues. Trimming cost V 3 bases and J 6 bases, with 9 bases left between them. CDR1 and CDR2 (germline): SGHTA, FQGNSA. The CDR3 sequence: CASSFGGFNSPLHF. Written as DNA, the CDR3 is TGTGCCAGCAGCTTTGGGGGCTTTAATTCACCCCTCCACTTT.

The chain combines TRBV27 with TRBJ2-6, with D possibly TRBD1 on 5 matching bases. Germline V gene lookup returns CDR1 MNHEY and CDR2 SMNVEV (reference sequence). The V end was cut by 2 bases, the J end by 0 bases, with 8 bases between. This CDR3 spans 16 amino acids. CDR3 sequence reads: CASSLRRASGANVLTF. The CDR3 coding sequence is TGTGCCAGCAGTTTACGCAGGGCCTCTGGGGCCAACGTCCTGACTTTC.

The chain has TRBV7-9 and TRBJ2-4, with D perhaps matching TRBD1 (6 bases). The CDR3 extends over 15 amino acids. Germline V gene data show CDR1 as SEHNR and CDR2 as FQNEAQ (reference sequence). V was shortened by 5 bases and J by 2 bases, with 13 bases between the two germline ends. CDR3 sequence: CASSAQGGTKNIQYF. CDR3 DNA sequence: TGTGCCAGCAGCGCCCAAGGGGGAACCAAAAACATTCAGTACTTC.

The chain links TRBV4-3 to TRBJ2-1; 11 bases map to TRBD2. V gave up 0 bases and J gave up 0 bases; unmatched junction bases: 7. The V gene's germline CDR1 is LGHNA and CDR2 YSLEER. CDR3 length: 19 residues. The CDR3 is CASSQDQKLAGGSYNEQFF. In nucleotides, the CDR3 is TGCGCCAGCAGCCAAGATCAGAAGCTAGCGGGAGGCTCCTACAATGAGCAGTTCTTC.